This T cell receptor beta chain was observed in a study of blood T cells in healthy people across ages. Study outcomes and limitations: There was a strong correlation between TCR beta diversity and naive T cell percentage. Estimated diversity, derived from one million T cells, was regarded as an underestimate.

Aged about 6 to 95, donors were systemically healthy Caucasians from Russia. CDR3 length: 13 residues. The germline CDR1 and CDR2 sequences are SGHAT and FQNNGV. Trimming took off 4 bases at V and 9 bases at J, with 15 bases between the two ends. Points on this clonotype: Its antigen is not known.

Alongside a J-beta primer mix, a sample-barcoded 5' primer served in a second PCR lasting roughly 7 to 11 cycles. One entry per CDR3 protein, called by TCRdb with MiXCR from the 5' RACE reads. The sample has about a million distinct CDR3 sequences; roughly two fifths are singletons. The source is a man in his late teens or twenties in good health. The J gene is TRBJ1-1, the V gene TRBV11-2, with a weak D call TRBD1 (6 bases). Sequencing was carried out using blood. CDR3 amino acids: CASSSLGQPKAFF. The CDR3 region has the DNA TGTGCCAGCAGCTCTCTCGGACAGCCCAAAGCTTTCTTT. The full variable domain, in which reference TRBV11-2 and TRBJ1-1 provide the parts outside the CDR3, is EAGVAQSPRYKIIEKRQSVAFWCNPISGHATLYWYQQILGQGPKLLIQFQNNGVVDDSQLPKDRFSAERLKGVDSTLKIQPAKLEDSAVYLCASSSLGQPKAFFGQGTRLTVV.